This T cell receptor beta chain was recorded in a study of blood T cell repertoires in COVID-19. The overall study: Spain, Italy and the United States supplied samples that represented acute and convalescent COVID-19. T cells, B-cell-depleted T cells, or PBMCs supplied cDNA or gDNA.

V was cut by 2 bases and J by 3 bases, with 11 bases left in between. This CDR3 is 15 amino acids long. Germline assignment: CDR1 SNHLY and CDR2 FYNNEI. Per the original methods: Researchers report that nucleated cell counts were estimated from reference gene primer amplification. The assay was immunoSEQ multiplex PCR, and TCRdb's table has in-frame clones only and misses some. Clonal size and the V and J genes are those of that table, whereas D and trimming came from the DNA. Among approximately 150,000 clones listed, around 80% were seen once. The V and J genes are TRBV2 and TRBJ1-5, with a possible D match to TRBD1 (5 bases). Sequencing input: peripheral blood. The source is a human donor with acute or convalescent COVID-19. The donor label of this sample is uncertain. Here the CDR3 reads CASSESRAYNQPQHF. The CDR3 bases are TGTGCCAGCAGTGAATCCAGGGCCTACAATCAGCCCCAGCATTTT.